The clone carrying this TCR beta chain was counted only a few times. Its antigen is currently unknown. This sample stems from a study of post-analysis software for immune sequencing data. Study summary: Patients had relapsing-remitting, secondary progressive or progressive-relapsing multiple sclerosis; some lacked subtype.

The CDR3 runs to 15 residues. Germline trimming cut 3 bases from V and 13 bases from J; bases unmatched to any gene: 12. Per germline, CDR1 SNHLY and CDR2 FYNNEI. Regarding the study as a whole: Strong same-batch co-clustering of samples appeared with F measure clustering. Controls had significantly higher normalized Chao1 diversity than multiple sclerosis patients. The study found TRBV5-6, TRBV5-1 and TRBV20-1 among several TRBV segments more frequent in patients than controls.

The library was made from cDNA and included unique molecular identifiers. The T cell input of about 1 to 10 million gave roughly 0.5 million cDNA molecules. MiXCR, run by TCRdb on the PCR reads, gives a single entry per CDR3 protein. This repertoire shows 430,000 or so distinct CDR3 sequences, about 39% found once; its top ten account for 7.5% to 8.5%. This sequence joins TRBV2 and TRBJ2-1, with 10 bases matching TRBD2. Sequenced: blood. The TCR was taken from a girl under 10 years old with multiple sclerosis. In DNA, the CDR3 is TGTGCCAGCAGTGACCAAACACTAGCGGGGCTGAAACAGTTCTTC. This sequence encodes CASSDQTLAGLKQFF. Looking up the rest from reference TRBV2 and TRBJ2-1 gives the full variable domain: EPEVTQTPSHQVTQMGQEVILRCVPISNHLYFYWYRQILGQKVEFLVSFYNNEISEKSEIFDDQFSVERPDGSNFTLKIRSTKLEDSAMYFCASSDQTLAGLKQFFGPGTRLTVL.